The 2 T cell receptor beta chains below were found in one sample sequenced in a study of blood T cell repertoires in COVID-19. Only in-frame clones appear in the TCRdb table, and some are missing; sequencing was by immunoSEQ multiplex PCR. The data show fewer than 200,000 clones, around 87% seen once. Material: peripheral blood. The receptor source for this set is a middle-aged man with active or convalescent COVID-19.

V usage is TRBV12-3 or TRBV12-4 and J usage is TRBJ2-1, with 10 bases lining up with TRBD2. Trimming cost V 3 bases and J 15 bases; bases outside gene matches: 5. The CDR3 covers 12 residues. CDR3 loop: CASSFQRGGRFF. The DNA for the CDR3 is TGTGCCAGCAGTTTCCAGCGGGGGGGCCGGTTCTTC.

The gene calls are TRBV6-2 or TRBV6-3 and TRBJ2-3; TRBD2 matches at 7 bases. The CDR3 is made up of 15 amino acids. Germline V CDR1 and CDR2: MNHEY, SVGEGT. The junction had 7 bases not matched to a gene; V was cut back by 6 bases and J by 1 base. CDR3 DNA: TGTGCCAGCAGCTGGGGAGGGGCCGGCACAGATACGCAGTATTTT. This sequence encodes CASSWGGAGTDTQYF.